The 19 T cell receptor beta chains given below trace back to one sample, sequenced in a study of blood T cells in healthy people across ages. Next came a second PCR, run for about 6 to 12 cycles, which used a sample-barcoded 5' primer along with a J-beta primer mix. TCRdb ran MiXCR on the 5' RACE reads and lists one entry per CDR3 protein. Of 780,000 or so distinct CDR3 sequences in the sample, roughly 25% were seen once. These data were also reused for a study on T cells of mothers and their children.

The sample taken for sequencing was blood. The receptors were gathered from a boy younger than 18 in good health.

This CDR3 is CSARDEGGNIQYF. The CDR3 DNA reads TGCAGTGCTAGAGATGAGGGGGGTAACATTCAGTACTTC. The chain employs TRBV20-1 and TRBJ2-4; D could derive from TRBD1 or TRBD2 (6 bases each). Germline CDR1 and CDR2: DFQATT and SNEGSKA (reference sequence). The CDR3 sequence is 13 residues long. Trimming left V 0 bases short and J 7 bases short, with 10 bases between.

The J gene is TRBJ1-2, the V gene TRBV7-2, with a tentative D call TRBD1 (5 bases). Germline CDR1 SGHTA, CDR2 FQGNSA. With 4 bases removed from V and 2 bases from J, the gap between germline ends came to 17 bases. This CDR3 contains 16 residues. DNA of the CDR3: TGTGCCAGCAGCTCAAAGGGACCCATTGGAAACTATGGCTACACCTTC. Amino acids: CASSSKGPIGNYGYTF.

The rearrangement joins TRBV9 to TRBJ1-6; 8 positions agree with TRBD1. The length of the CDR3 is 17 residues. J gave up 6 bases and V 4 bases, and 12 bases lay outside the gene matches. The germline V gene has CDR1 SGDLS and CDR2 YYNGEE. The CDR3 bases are TGTGCCAGCAGCTCACCGCAGGGGGCTCAGGGTAATTCACCCCTCCACTTT. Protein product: CASSSPQGAQGNSPLHF.

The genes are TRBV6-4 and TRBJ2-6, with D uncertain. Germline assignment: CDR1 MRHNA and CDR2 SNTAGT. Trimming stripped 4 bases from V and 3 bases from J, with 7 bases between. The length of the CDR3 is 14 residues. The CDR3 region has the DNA TGTGCCAGCAGTGCGCAGGTTGGGGCCAACGTCCTGACTTTC. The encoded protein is CASSAQVGANVLTF.

For the CDR3, the DNA is TGTGCCAGCAGCTTACAGCCTTTGGGGCCCCTCCACTTT. Translating it yields CASSLQPLGPLHF. The J gene is TRBJ1-6, the V gene TRBV7-2; D gene ambiguous. V was pared by 2 bases and J by 13 bases, with 12 bases between. The CDR3 contains 13 residues. Germline V gives CDR1 SGHTA, CDR2 FQGNSA.

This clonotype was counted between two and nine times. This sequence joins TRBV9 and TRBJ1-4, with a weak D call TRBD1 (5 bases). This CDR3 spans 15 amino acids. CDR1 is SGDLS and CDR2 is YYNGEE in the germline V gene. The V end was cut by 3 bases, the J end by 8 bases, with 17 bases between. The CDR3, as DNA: TGTGCCAGCAGCGCAGGACACCCTGAGGAGGAAAAACTGTTTTTT. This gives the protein CASSAGHPEEEKLFF.

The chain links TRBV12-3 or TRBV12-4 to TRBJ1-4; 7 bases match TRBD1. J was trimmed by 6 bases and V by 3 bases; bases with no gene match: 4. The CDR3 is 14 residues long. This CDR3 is CASSFQGGDEKLFF. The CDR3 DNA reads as TGTGCCAGCAGTTTTCAGGGGGGGGATGAAAAACTGTTTTTT.

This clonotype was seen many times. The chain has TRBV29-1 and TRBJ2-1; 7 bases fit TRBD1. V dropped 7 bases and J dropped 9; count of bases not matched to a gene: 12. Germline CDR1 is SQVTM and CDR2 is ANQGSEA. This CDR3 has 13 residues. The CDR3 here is CSEGTAYGGEQFF. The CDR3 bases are TGCAGCGAGGGGACAGCCTATGGGGGTGAGCAGTTCTTC.

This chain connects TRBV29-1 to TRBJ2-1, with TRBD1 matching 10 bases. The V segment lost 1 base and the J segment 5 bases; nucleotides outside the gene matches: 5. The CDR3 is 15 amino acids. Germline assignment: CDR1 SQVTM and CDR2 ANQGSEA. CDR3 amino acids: CSVEGRQGADNEQFF. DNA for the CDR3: TGCAGCGTTGAAGGACGACAGGGGGCAGACAATGAGCAGTTCTTC.

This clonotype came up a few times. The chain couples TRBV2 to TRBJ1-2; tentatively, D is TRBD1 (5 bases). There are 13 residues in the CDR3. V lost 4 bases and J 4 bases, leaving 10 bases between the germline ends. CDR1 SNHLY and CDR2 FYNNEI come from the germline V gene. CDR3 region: CASSVGDGYGYTF. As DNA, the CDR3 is TGTGCCAGCAGTGTAGGGGACGGCTATGGCTACACCTTC.

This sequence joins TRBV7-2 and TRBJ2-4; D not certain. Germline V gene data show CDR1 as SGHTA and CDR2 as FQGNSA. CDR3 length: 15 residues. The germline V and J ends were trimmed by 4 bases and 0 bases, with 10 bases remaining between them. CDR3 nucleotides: TGTGCCAGCAGCTCCAAACCATTAGCCAAAAACATTCAGTACTTC. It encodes CASSSKPLAKNIQYF.

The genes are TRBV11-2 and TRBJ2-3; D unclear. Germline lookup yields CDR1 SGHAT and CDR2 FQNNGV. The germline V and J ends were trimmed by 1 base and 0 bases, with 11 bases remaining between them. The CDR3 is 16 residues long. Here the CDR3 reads CASSLGSDSSTDTQYF. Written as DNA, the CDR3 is TGTGCCAGCAGCTTAGGATCTGACTCTAGCACAGATACGCAGTATTTT.

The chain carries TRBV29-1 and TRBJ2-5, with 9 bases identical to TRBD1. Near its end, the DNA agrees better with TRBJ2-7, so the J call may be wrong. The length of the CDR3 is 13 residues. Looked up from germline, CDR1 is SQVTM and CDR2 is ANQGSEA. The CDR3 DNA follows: TGCAGCGTCCGCGGGACAGGGCCCTCCGAGCAGTACTTC. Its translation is CSVRGTGPSEQYF.

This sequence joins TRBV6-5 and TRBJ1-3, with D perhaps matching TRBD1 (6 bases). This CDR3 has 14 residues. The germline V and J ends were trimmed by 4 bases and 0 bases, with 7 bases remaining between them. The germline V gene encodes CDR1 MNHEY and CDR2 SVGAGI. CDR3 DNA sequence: TGTGCCAGCAGTTCGGGACACTCTGGAAACACCATATATTTT. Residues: CASSSGHSGNTIYF.

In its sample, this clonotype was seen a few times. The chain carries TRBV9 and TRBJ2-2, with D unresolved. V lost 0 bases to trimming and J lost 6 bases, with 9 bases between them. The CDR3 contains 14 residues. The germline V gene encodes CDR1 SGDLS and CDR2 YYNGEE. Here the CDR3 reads CASSVDGRPGELFF. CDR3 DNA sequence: TGTGCCAGCAGCGTAGACGGGCGCCCCGGGGAGCTGTTTTTT.

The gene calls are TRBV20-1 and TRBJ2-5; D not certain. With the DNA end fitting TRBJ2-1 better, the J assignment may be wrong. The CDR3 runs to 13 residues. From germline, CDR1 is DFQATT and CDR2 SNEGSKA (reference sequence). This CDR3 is CSARDRLNDEQFF. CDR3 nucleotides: TGCAGTGCTAGAGACAGATTAAACGATGAGCAGTTCTTC.

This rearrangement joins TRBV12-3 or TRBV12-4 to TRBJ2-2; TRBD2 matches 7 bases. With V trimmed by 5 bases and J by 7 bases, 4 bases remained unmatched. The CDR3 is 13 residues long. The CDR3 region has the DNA TGTGCCAGCAGTACCTTAGCGGGCGGGGAGCTGTTTTTT. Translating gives CASSTLAGGELFF.

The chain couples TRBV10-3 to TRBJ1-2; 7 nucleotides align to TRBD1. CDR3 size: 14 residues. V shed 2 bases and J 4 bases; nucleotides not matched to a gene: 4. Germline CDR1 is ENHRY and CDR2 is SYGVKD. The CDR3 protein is CAISETGQVYGYTF. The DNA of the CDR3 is TGTGCCATCAGTGAGACTGGACAGGTCTATGGCTACACCTTC.

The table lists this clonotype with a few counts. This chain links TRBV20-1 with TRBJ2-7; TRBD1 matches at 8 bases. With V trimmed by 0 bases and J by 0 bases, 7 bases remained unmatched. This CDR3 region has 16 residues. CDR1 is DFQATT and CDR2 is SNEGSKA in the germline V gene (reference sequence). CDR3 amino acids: CSARDIRTGPSYEQYF. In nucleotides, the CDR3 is TGCAGTGCTAGAGATATAAGGACAGGGCCCTCCTACGAGCAGTACTTC.